The rows below give T cell receptor beta chains drawn from one sample of a study of shared clonotypes between healthy human individuals. Profiled with immunoSEQ multiplex PCR; TCRdb holds only in-frame clones, not every one. The repertoire has about 450,000 clones, roughly 80% of them found once; the top ten carry approximately 13%. Specimen: PBMCs. These receptors came from a woman between 40 and 50 years old in good health. Some clones in this sample may be carry-over from other donors' samples. Each CDR3 is given with its conserved first and last residue. Each record gives: J gene, V gene, CDR3 protein.

j_call: TRBJ2-7
v_call: TRBV6-6
cdr3_aa: CASSPRGATYEQYF

j_call: TRBJ2-3
v_call: TRBV7-9
cdr3_aa: CASSPSGFTDTQYF

j_call: TRBJ2-3
v_call: TRBV5-8
cdr3_aa: CASSQGDFTDTQYF

j_call: TRBJ1-2
v_call: TRBV5-4
cdr3_aa: CASSHSLGERGGYTF

j_call: TRBJ2-1
v_call: TRBV5-4
cdr3_aa: CASSLSADSYNEQFF

j_call: TRBJ2-1
v_call: TRBV5-1
cdr3_aa: CASSLVPDLPQGLNEQFF

j_call: TRBJ1-2
v_call: TRBV28
cdr3_aa: CASSYINYGYTF

j_call: TRBJ1-2
v_call: TRBV18
cdr3_aa: CASENRGLSDGYTF

j_call: TRBJ2-5
v_call: TRBV6-6
cdr3_aa: CASSYPQTQETQYF

j_call: TRBJ2-2
v_call: TRBV4-3
cdr3_aa: CASSPTSGRKDGELFF

j_call: TRBJ2-1
v_call: TRBV19
cdr3_aa: CASSIEAVYNEQFF

j_call: TRBJ2-7
v_call: TRBV6-1
cdr3_aa: CASSPGGIYEQYF

j_call: TRBJ1-1
v_call: TRBV6-6
cdr3_aa: CASRDTALGTEAFF

j_call: TRBJ2-5
v_call: TRBV7-8
cdr3_aa: CAIPWGGETQYF

j_call: TRBJ2-4
v_call: TRBV28
cdr3_aa: CASSLRAGKNIQYF

j_call: TRBJ2-1
v_call: TRBV15
cdr3_aa: CATSRQPPAGGNEQFF

j_call: TRBJ2-4
v_call: TRBV18
cdr3_aa: CASSQDRSIAKNIQYF

j_call: TRBJ2-5
v_call: TRBV30
cdr3_aa: CASHVTSVQTQYF

j_call: TRBJ2-1
v_call: TRBV7-2
cdr3_aa: CASSRSGPQQFF

j_call: TRBJ2-5
v_call: TRBV6-5
cdr3_aa: CASSFDRVGGTQYF

j_call: TRBJ2-7
v_call: TRBV6-4
cdr3_aa: CASSLGTSGNYEQYF

j_call: TRBJ2-7
v_call: TRBV2
cdr3_aa: CASSRTGEGEQYF

j_call: TRBJ2-5
v_call: TRBV5-5
cdr3_aa: CASSWRIAGGRETQYF

j_call: TRBJ2-3
v_call: TRBV5-6
cdr3_aa: CASSLIFGTGGFGPDTQYF

j_call: TRBJ2-7
v_call: TRBV21-1
cdr3_aa: CASSKVGRPSYEQYF